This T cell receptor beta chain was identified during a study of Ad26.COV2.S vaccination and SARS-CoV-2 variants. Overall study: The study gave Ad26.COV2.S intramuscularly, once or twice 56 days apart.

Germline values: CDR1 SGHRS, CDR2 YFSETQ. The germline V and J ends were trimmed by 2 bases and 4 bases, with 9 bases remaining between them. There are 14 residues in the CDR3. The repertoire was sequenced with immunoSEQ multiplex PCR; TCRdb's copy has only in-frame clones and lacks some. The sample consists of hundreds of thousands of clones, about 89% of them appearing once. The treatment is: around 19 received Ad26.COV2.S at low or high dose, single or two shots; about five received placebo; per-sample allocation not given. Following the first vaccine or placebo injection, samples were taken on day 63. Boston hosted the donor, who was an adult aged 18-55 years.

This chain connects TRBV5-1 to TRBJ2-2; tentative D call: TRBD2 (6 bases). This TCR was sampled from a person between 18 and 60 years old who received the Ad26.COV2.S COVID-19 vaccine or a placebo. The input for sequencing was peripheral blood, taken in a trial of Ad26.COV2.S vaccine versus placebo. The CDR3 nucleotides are TGCGCCAGCAGCTTCGCGGGAACCACCGGGGAGCTGTTTTTT. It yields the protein CASSFAGTTGELFF.